Listed here are 24 T cell receptor beta chains from one sample, sequenced in a study of blood T cell repertoires in COVID-19 (dated by TCRdb to about 2020). The library was made by the immunoSEQ multiplex PCR assay. TCRdb carries this immuneACCESS record with in-frame sequences only. Its versions omit some clonotypes, under half of them owing to an unresolved V gene in the studies checked, with the rest unexplained. Within this sample are hundreds of thousands of clones, with roughly nine tenths of them counted one time only. The ten largest account for less than 2.5% of the sample. The sequencing sample was made of PBMCs or T cells enriched from blood (not recorded which). These receptors originate from a woman aged 18-29 years who had recovered from COVID-19.

This clone was seen more than once but under ten times. The gene calls are TRBV18 and TRBJ1-2, with 9 bases matching TRBD1. The CDR3 length is 14 residues. V trimming: 2 bases; J trimming: 7 bases; junction bases outside the gene matches: 5. Germline CDR1 reads KGHSH; CDR2 reads LQKENI. This CDR3 is CASSPGQGKVGYTF. The CDR3 nucleotides read TGTGCCAGCTCACCAGGACAGGGGAAAGTTGGCTACACCTTC.

The chain combines TRBV28 with TRBJ1-1, with TRBD1 identical over 7 bases. The CDR3 totals 11 residues. J lost 4 bases, V lost 10 bases, and 3 bases had no gene match. Per the germline V gene, CDR1 is MDHEN and CDR2 is SYDVKM. The CDR3 here is CAITGVTEAFF. Written as DNA, the CDR3 is TGTGCCATCACAGGGGTCACTGAAGCTTTCTTT.

This sequence joins TRBV5-1 and TRBJ1-1, with TRBD1 as a possible D gene (6 bases). V shed 5 bases and J shed 1 base, with 18 bases lying between them. This CDR3 contains 16 residues. CDR1 and CDR2 from the germline V gene are SGHRS and YFSETQ. CDR3 sequence reads: CASRYREWAKNTEAFF. Written as DNA, the CDR3 is TGCGCCAGCAGATACAGGGAATGGGCTAAGAACACTGAAGCTTTCTTT. Variable domain in full (rest from reference TRBV5-1 and TRBJ1-1): KAGVTQTPRYLIKTRGQQVTLSCSPISGHRSVSWYQQTPGQGLQFLFEYFSETQRNKGNFPGRFSGRQFSNSRSEMNVSTLELGDSALYLCASRYREWAKNTEAFFGQGTRLTVV.

The chain recombines TRBV5-1 with TRBJ2-7, with D possibly being TRBD2 (5 bases). Trimming cost V 0 bases and J 3 bases, with 13 bases left between them. The CDR3 consists of 15 residues. Per the germline V gene, CDR1 is SGHRS and CDR2 is YFSETQ. CDR3 in DNA: TGCGCCAGCAGCTTGGCGAGGGTTACTATCTACGAGCAGTACTTC. Translating it yields CASSLARVTIYEQYF.

The chain uses TRBV11-1 and TRBJ2-5; TRBD1 might be the D (5 bases). CDR1 is SGHAT and CDR2 is FQDESV in the germline V gene (reference sequence). Trimming shortened V by 2 bases and J by 3 bases, and 13 bases separated the two germline ends. CDR3 length: 15 residues. CDR3 amino acids: CASSLLGTGEETQYF. The CDR3 region has the DNA TGTGCCAGCAGCTTACTCGGAACAGGAGAAGAGACCCAGTACTTC.

The rearrangement uses TRBV30 and TRBJ2-5; maybe TRBD2 (6 bases). The CDR3 has 13 residues. Per the germline V gene, CDR1 is GTSNPN and CDR2 is SVGIG (reference sequence). V lost 4 bases and J lost 1, with 10 bases in between. The CDR3: CAWMRLVQETQYF. CDR3 bases: TGTGCCTGGATGAGACTAGTCCAAGAGACCCAGTACTTC.

The rearrangement links TRBV7-9 to TRBJ2-5; the D gene is possibly TRBD2 (6 bases). The CDR3 loop spans 16 amino acids. CDR1 and CDR2 from the germline V gene are SEHNR and FQNEAQ (reference sequence). With 2 bases removed from V and 3 bases from J, the gap between germline ends came to 16 bases. The CDR3 spells CASSLPAGLREETQYF. CDR3 DNA sequence: TGTGCCAGCAGCTTACCCGCCGGACTACGAGAAGAGACCCAGTACTTC.

This chain uses TRBV20-1 with TRBJ2-3; no firm D call. The V end lost 3 bases, the J end lost 2 bases, and 12 bases lay between the germline ends. The CDR3 contains 14 residues. Germline V lookup: CDR1 DFQATT, CDR2 SNEGSKA (reference sequence). The CDR3 protein is CSASDDPHTDTQYF. In DNA, the CDR3 is TGCAGTGCTAGTGACGATCCACACACAGATACGCAGTATTTT.

This clone was seen only once. CDR3 sequence: CASSTGTGGNSPLHF. The CDR3 bases are TGTGCCAGCAGCACCGGGACAGGGGGGAATTCACCCCTCCACTTT. The chain links TRBV11-2 to TRBJ1-6; 11 bases are a match to TRBD1. The V segment lost 5 bases and the J segment 7 bases; nucleotides outside the gene matches: 4. Germline lookup yields CDR1 SGHAT and CDR2 FQNNGV. The CDR3 loop spans 15 amino acids. Complete variable domain (other parts from reference TRBV11-2 and TRBJ1-6): EAGVAQSPRYKIIEKRQSVAFWCNPISGHATLYWYQQILGQGPKLLIQFQNNGVVDDSQLPKDRFSAERLKGVDSTLKIQPAKLEDSAVYLCASSTGTGGNSPLHFGNGTRLTVT.

This chain joins TRBV9 and TRBJ2-7; D possibly corresponds to TRBD1 (6 bases). The CDR3 consists of 14 residues. Germline V gene sequence: CDR1 SGDLS, CDR2 YYNGEE. V lost 4 bases and J lost 0, with 11 bases in between. CDR3 protein: CASSPGDTSYEQYF. The CDR3 DNA sequence: TGTGCCAGCAGCCCAGGGGACACCTCCTACGAGCAGTACTTC.

This chain joins TRBV2 and TRBJ2-7; TRBD1 agrees at 8 bases. Germline trimming cut 6 bases from V and 6 bases from J; bases unmatched to any gene: 10. There are 14 residues in the CDR3. Germline V gives CDR1 SNHLY, CDR2 FYNNEI. In DNA, the CDR3 is TGTGCCAGCAGCGTACAGGGGGGAGAAAGCGAGCAGTACTTC. Protein: CASSVQGGESEQYF.

This chain connects TRBV5-1 to TRBJ1-1; 11 bases match TRBD1. CDR3 length: 15 amino acids. Germline V gene sequence: CDR1 SGHRS, CDR2 YFSETQ. Trimming took 4 bases from V and 4 from J; bases not matched to a gene: 6. This chain's CDR3 is CASSMSGTGGTEAFF. CDR3 DNA: TGCGCCAGCAGCATGTCCGGGACAGGGGGCACTGAAGCTTTCTTT.

The gene calls are TRBV4-1 and TRBJ2-7; D is unclear. From germline, CDR1 is MGHRA and CDR2 YSYEKL. This CDR3 spans 13 amino acids. V lost 0 bases and J lost 0, with 3 bases in between. CDR3 in amino acids: CASSQDFSYEQYF. CDR3 bases: TGCGCCAGCAGCCAAGACTTCTCCTACGAGCAGTACTTC.

The genes are TRBV15 and TRBJ2-7; 9 bases line up with TRBD1. Trimming removed 1 base from V and 4 bases from J; junction bases left unmatched: 8. The CDR3 contains 16 residues. CDR1 is LNHNV and CDR2 is YYDKDF in the germline V gene (reference sequence). The CDR3 here is CATSRGTGGAAYEQYF. CDR3 DNA sequence: TGTGCCACCAGCAGAGGCACAGGGGGCGCCGCGTACGAGCAGTACTTC.

The chain uses TRBV30 and TRBJ1-6, with a tentative D call TRBD1 (5 bases). The germline V gene has CDR1 GTSNPN and CDR2 SVGIG (reference sequence). Trimming took off 0 bases at V and 4 bases at J, with 13 bases between the two ends. CDR3 length: 16 residues. The CDR3 coding sequence is TGTGCCTGGAGTGTAAGTGGGGCGCGATATAATTCACCCCTCCACTTT. Translated, it gives CAWSVSGARYNSPLHF.

This chain joins TRBV5-3 and TRBJ1-3; 10 nucleotides align to TRBD1. TRBV5-3 is placed among ORFs of uncertain function. V lost 5 bases and J lost 2; bases outside the gene matches: 4. The CDR3 totals 15 residues. CDR3 protein: CARSPGTGAGNTIYF. The CDR3 DNA follows: TGTGCCAGAAGTCCCGGGACAGGGGCTGGAAACACCATATATTTT.

The V call is TRBV7-6, the J call TRBJ2-5; 8 bases line up with TRBD1. J gave up 4 bases and V 5 bases, and 6 bases lay outside the gene matches. The CDR3 runs 14 residues. Per the germline V gene, CDR1 is SGHVS and CDR2 is FNYEAQ. The CDR3 reads CASSTDTGGETQYF. In DNA, the CDR3 is TGTGCCAGCAGCACGGACACAGGGGGAGAGACCCAGTACTTC.

V and J are TRBV2 and TRBJ2-5, with a possible D match to TRBD2 (5 bases). V was pared by 2 bases and J by 5 bases, with 15 bases between. The CDR3 sequence is 15 residues long. Germline CDR1 is SNHLY and CDR2 is FYNNEI. DNA for the CDR3: TGTGCCAGCAGTGAAAATTCGGCGTCGGGGGAGACCCAGTACTTC. It encodes CASSENSASGETQYF.

This sequence joins TRBV27 and TRBJ2-5; 7 bases map to TRBD2. The CDR3 spans 15 residues. V dropped 4 bases and J dropped 5; count of bases not matched to a gene: 10. Per the germline V gene, CDR1 is MNHEY and CDR2 is SMNVEV (reference sequence). The CDR3 region has the DNA TGTGCCAGCAGTTCCCTCTCTAGCGGAGGGGAGACCCAGTACTTC. Its translation: CASSSLSSGGETQYF.

Only one count was recorded for this clone. This chain links TRBV3-1 (or the pseudogene TRBV3-2) with TRBJ1-2; 8 bases fit TRBD1. V trimming: 3 bases; J trimming: 6 bases; junction bases outside the gene matches: 15. From germline, CDR1 is LGHDT and CDR2 YNNKEL (reference sequence). The CDR3 has 17 amino acids. As DNA, the CDR3 is TGTGCCAGCAGCCAGGATGGGAGGACAGGGCTAAATCATGGCTACACCTTC. This encodes CASSQDGRTGLNHGYTF.

The chain employs TRBV28 and TRBJ1-1, with 9 nucleotides matching TRBD1. This CDR3 has 14 amino acids. Germline V CDR1 and CDR2: MDHEN, SYDVKM. With 3 bases clipped from V and 4 bases from J, the junction kept 3 bases outside the gene matches. CDR3 residues: CASSFGDRVTEAFF. The CDR3 bases are TGTGCCAGCAGTTTTGGGGACAGGGTCACTGAAGCTTTCTTT.

The chain is built from TRBV5-4 and TRBJ1-2; TRBD1 agrees at 7 bases. The junction had 0 bases not matched to a gene; V was cut back by 0 bases and J by 4 bases. The CDR3 is 13 residues long. CDR1 SGHNT and CDR2 YYREEE come from the germline V gene (reference sequence). CDR3 coding DNA: TGTGCCAGCAGCTTGGACAGGGGCTATGGCTACACCTTC. This translates into CASSLDRGYGYTF.

The rearrangement joins TRBV5-1 to TRBJ2-3; tentative D call: TRBD1 (6 bases). The CDR3 totals 14 residues. Germline V lookup: CDR1 SGHRS, CDR2 YFSETQ. V was trimmed by 0 bases and J by 5 bases, leaving 10 bases between them. CDR3 residues: CASSLVRGIDTQYF. The CDR3 bases are TGCGCCAGCAGCTTGGTTAGGGGGATAGATACGCAGTATTTT.

This chain connects TRBV6-5 to TRBJ2-7; D may be TRBD2 (5 bases). The V and J ends lost 11 bases and 1 base respectively, with 15 bases between them. The CDR3 totals 13 residues. CDR1 MNHEY and CDR2 SVGAGI come from the germline V gene. The CDR3 DNA follows: TGTGCCGGAACCTGGAGGACTTCCTACGAGCAGTACTTC. This encodes CAGTWRTSYEQYF.